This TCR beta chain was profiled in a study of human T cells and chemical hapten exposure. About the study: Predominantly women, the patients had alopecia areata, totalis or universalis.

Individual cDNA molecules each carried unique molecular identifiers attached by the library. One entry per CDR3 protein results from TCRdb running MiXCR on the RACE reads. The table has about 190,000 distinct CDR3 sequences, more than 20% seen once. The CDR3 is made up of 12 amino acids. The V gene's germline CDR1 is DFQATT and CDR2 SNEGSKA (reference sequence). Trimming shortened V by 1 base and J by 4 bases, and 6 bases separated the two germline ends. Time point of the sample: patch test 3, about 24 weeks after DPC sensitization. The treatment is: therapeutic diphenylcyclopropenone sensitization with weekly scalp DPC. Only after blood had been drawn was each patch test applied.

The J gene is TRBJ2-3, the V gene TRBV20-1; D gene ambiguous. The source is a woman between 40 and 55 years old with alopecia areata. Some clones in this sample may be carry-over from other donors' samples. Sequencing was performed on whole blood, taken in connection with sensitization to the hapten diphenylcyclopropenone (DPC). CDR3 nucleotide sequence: TGCAGTGCTAGAGTCCCTCCAGATACGCAGTATTTT. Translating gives CSARVPPDTQYF.